This T cell receptor beta chain is drawn from a study of cytomegalovirus exposure and HLA in healthy donors (dated by TCRdb to about 2017). Regarding the study in general: In an earlier analysis of under 600 of the donors, about 260 Gb of sequence data and approximately 100 million unique TCR beta sequences from about 179 million T cells were reported. An early release that covered around 590 HLA-typed donors contained about 300 gigabases of sequencing data and 70 million to 100 million unique TCR sequences. The genetic ancestry cluster associated with self-reported Caucasian donors included 81% of the roughly 410 genotyped donors. The aim of the study was to test whether cataloging public T cell receptors could identify signatures of past pathogen exposure. The T cell repertoires of around 670 subjects were profiled by immunosequencing and related to cytomegalovirus serostatus. A separate validation cohort of about 110 different subjects was used in addition to the roughly 640-subject first cohort. To predict cytomegalovirus infection status, the study combined high-throughput TCR immunosequencing, statistical association of individual TCRs with disease status, and machine learning. In a later analysis, previously published TCR beta repertoires from 550 to 750 donors were re-analyzed and high-resolution HLA genotyping was added so that TCR occurrence patterns could be studied. Rather than drawing on any new phenotypic data, the later analysis identified candidate immune exposures from TCR beta sequences and the way those sequences occurred across donors. An earlier analysis of 587 of the donors used high-throughput TCR beta sequencing to judge whether each TCR beta V gene segment behaved as functional or pseudogenic. Donor age, sex, ethnicity and CMV serostatus were collected together with the repertoire data. A later genetic analysis used genome-wide SNP genotypes for about three fifths of the 666 donors, treating that subset as a discovery cohort. All discovery cohort repertoires had been generated using a single sequencing platform. HLA typing covered class I and class II loci at four-digit resolution. Typing coverage differed by locus: A, B, C, DRB1 and DQB1 were typed in about 620-640 donors, DQA1 in 522, DPA1 in around 580, and DPB1 in 400 to 490. Several DR-DQ haplotypes were treated as single units for association and clustering because of strong linkage in the cohort. Among some 410 genotyped donors of the cohort, an average of around 240,000 unique TCR beta nucleotide sequences were sequenced per donor, around 18% of them non-productive.

The research as a whole found: Some IMGT-functional V segments, including TRBV6-2 and TRBV6-3, could not be told apart with the 87-base-pair reads, so those segments were excluded. According to a later analysis, TCR association rates differed among HLA loci, with DRB1 alleles showing the most associated TCRs and HLA-C alleles showing the fewest. Because HLA typing was missing for some donors at each locus, association tests included only the typed subset. In vitro tests confirmed that a few of the cytomegalovirus-associated TCR beta chains recognize cytomegalovirus antigens. Specific HLA alleles were associated with roughly 17,000 TCR beta sequences at a false discovery rate of 0.05 in a later analysis. A cluster of highly shared sequence variants was judged likely to be a technical artifact of the sequencing pipeline. An association between a missense DCLRE1C variant and V-gene and J-gene trimming of TCR beta chains was found in a later genetic analysis and replicated in an independent cohort. The cohort was sequenced for TCR beta chains only, and without alpha or paired-chain data the features that could be detected were limited. Strong co-occurrence of HLA alleles, especially DR and DQ, made assigning TCR associations to individual alleles difficult. Compared with the roughly 700-donor mean, donors in an Asian-associated ancestry cluster had fewer N-insertions in productive TCRs, according to a later genetic analysis. A further reported finding was that TCR beta sequences accurately predicted the HLA-A and HLA-B alleles for most subjects in the first cohort. Compared with equally common non-associated chains, HLA-associated TCR beta chains in a later analysis were more clonally expanded and had lower generation probabilities. Because counts were too low, under 20 rarely observed V segments, including chromosome 9 orphons, were left out of the earlier analysis of 587 of the donors. It was suggested by the authors that the approach could potentially be generalized to other disease states and immunological phenotypes. In an earlier analysis of roughly 560 of the donors, most TCR beta V segments were observed in productive rearrangements about 87% or about 30% of the time, broadly matching IMGT annotations. Most CMV-associated TCR beta chains appeared to be HLA-restricted in a later analysis, and the HLA associations seemed to be driven largely by CMV exposure. Correlated functional status among segregating V segments might be attributable to linkage disequilibrium, but an unknown experimental factor could not be ruled out. Across donors, most TCR sequences were observed very rarely, whereas some public TCRs were present in many individuals. CMV serostatus was the only immune exposure information available for the cohort. Cytomegalovirus status was reported to be diagnosed by the classifier with high specificity and sensitivity in both the original and validation cohorts. The presence/absence analyses assumed that sequencing depth was roughly uniform across donors, and that assumption may not be true. The study gave a list of about 160 TCR beta chains associated with cytomegalovirus. Several of the top co-occurrence clusters appeared to be linked to parvovirus B19, influenza, CMV and Epstein-Barr virus, according to a later analysis.

The library was prepared using the immunoSEQ multiplex PCR assay. For the multiplex PCR, a mixture combining 60 forward primers for TCR Vbeta segments and 13 reverse primers for TCR Jbeta segments was used. The CDR3 region of rearranged TCR beta genes was amplified from genomic DNA with a multiplex PCR assay. On the Illumina HiSeq System, the amplified TCR beta libraries were sequenced as 87-base-pair reads. Per the authors' processing: In a later analysis, approximately 74 million unique TCR beta chains were counted across the 666 repertoires, and approximately 11 million of these chains were shared by at least two donors. To remove PCR and sequencing errors, raw reads were error-corrected and collapsed into unique sequences using a nearest-neighbor algorithm that merged closely related sequences. V, D and J gene segments were assigned by aligning CDR3 sequences to IMGT reference sequences. Each retained sequence needed at least a six-nucleotide match to both a V gene segment and a J gene segment. A rearrangement counted as productive if the CDR3 had no stop codons and remained in frame with V and J, and every other rearrangement counted as non-productive. Following IMGT convention, CDR3 was defined as the stretch from the second conserved V-encoded cysteine to the conserved J-encoded phenylalanine. Sequences without an unambiguous match to a single V gene segment were excluded from the earlier analysis of 450 to 650 of the donors. In an earlier analysis of several hundred of the donors, V segments were called functional above 56.7% productive rearrangements and were called segregating when the between-donor standard deviation exceeded 5%. A statistical classification framework was built for diagnosing cytomegalovirus status from the catalog of TCR beta chain sequences. In a later analysis, V and J genes were assigned by comparing TCR nucleotide sequences against IMGT/GENE-DB human TR gene sequences. A later analysis assigned CDR3 sequences and most-parsimonious VDJ recombination scenarios with the TCRdist pipeline. In a later analysis, each TCR beta chain was defined by its CDR3 amino acid sequence together with its V-gene family, and reads lacking a unique V-gene family were excluded. In a later analysis, some 600 highly shared, low-generation-probability nucleotide sequences were removed to address suspected cross-contamination and a sequencing artifact. In a later analysis, a clonal expansion index was calculated for each public chain from normalized within-repertoire ranks of inferred template counts. Generation probabilities in a later analysis came from a VDJ recombination model fitted to out-of-frame rearrangements, and those results were checked against IGoR. In a later analysis, TCR-TCR, TCR-HLA and TCR-CMV co-occurrence was scored with hypergeometric tests, and a repertoire-size bias correction was applied to TCR pairs. To estimate false discovery rates, a later analysis permuted the HLA or CMV assignments 20 times. In a later analysis, co-occurring TCRs were grouped with DBSCAN, and TCRdist sequence similarity was added when clustering was performed within HLA-allele-positive subsets. Repertoires with fewer than 30,000 or more than 120,000 public chains, plus five repertoires with anomalous nucleotide sharing, were excluded from co-occurrence clustering. TCRdb obtained this table from immuneACCESS and retained in-frame rearrangements with V and J assigned. These tables miss some clones; where compared with another copy, unresolved V genes account for less than half of the shortfall, and the remainder is unexplained. That table supplies the V and J calls and clone size; D and trimming were determined from the DNA. The sample table lists about 83,000 clones, approximately 70% of them with a count of one. The leading ten clones occupy just over 8% of the sample.

The cohort comprised 710 or so healthy bone marrow donors. At the time of sampling, every cohort member was nominally healthy, though immune exposures that went unrecorded were likely present. The donor was CMV seronegative and belonged to the group of several hundred seronegative cohort members. Every donor gave a peripheral blood sample, and the peripheral blood mononuclear cells from that sample were used for TCR beta sequencing. The Qiagen DNeasy Blood Extraction Kit was used to extract genomic DNA from the blood cell samples. CDR3 length: 17 amino acids, cysteine to phenylalanine. Only CDR3 DNA remains: 51 bases, in frame from the first base. CDR1 SGHRS and CDR2 YFSETQ were looked up in the germline V gene. Germline trimming amounts to 0 bases on V and 3 bases on J, with 8 as the count of junction bases outside the gene matches. This clone was seen just once. Its specific antigen is unknown. No much larger clone is present one base from it, and per-base qualities are unavailable.

Sequenced material: PBMCs. The chain was built from TRBV5-1 and TRBJ2-1; 8 nucleotides in the junction match TRBD2. This sequence was found in a man aged 60 to 69 in good health and CMV-seronegative. The CDR3 in this case is CASSLGIEAGDYNEQFF. In nucleotides, the sequence is TGCGCCAGCAGCTTGGGTATAGAAGCGGGGGACTACAATGAGCAGTTCTTC.